This T cell receptor beta chain was sequenced during a study of T cells in tumors and immune-related adverse events (dated by TCRdb to the early 2020s). The TCR beta locus was amplified and sequenced using the immunoSEQ assay, from which bulk TCR Vbeta CDR3 data were obtained. As for how the authors treated the data: CDR3s were excluded if they were non-productive, were shorter than 7 amino acids, or did not start with C or end with F/W. Analysis was limited to specimens with at least 1000 reads, and clonotypes were defined at the amino acid level. Clonality was calculated as 1 minus Pielou's evenness. To equalize library sizes, abundance-weighted random subsampling with replacement was performed 100 times so that 95% confidence intervals could be reported. Repertoire overlap was quantified using the Morisita overlap index, and the top 40 clones per specimen were examined for overlap with the irAE. Entries here come from immuneACCESS through TCRdb and include only in-frame sequences with V and J called. Some clones fail to appear in such tables; in the studies checked, an unresolved V gene covers under half of the shortfall, and the cause of the remainder is unknown. V, J and clone size are taken as reported in that table, and D and trimming were inferred from the DNA itself. The sample data list several thousand clones, and 94% of these were observed just once. Roughly 2.4% of the sample is in the top ten clones.

Cut back by 0 bases and 3 bases, the V and J ends lie 13 bases apart. The germline V gene (reference sequence) provides CDR1 LNHNV and CDR2 YYDKDF. The CDR3 has 16 amino acids, counting the end cysteine and phenylalanine. CDR3 DNA only is kept here, 48 bases in frame from base 1. The sample's treatment or condition, from its label and the paper: nivolumab (PD-1 blockade) given before sampling. The DNeasy Blood and Tissue Kit was used to extract DNA from formalin-fixed paraffin-embedded specimens. With respect to this clone: Its antigen specificity is not known. No base qualities exist here, and no much larger clone lies one base off it.

This sequence uses TRBV15 and TRBJ2-3, with no confidently assigned D gene. The receptor was derived from a female donor with metastatic renal cell carcinoma. The source was lymph node tissue, collected from a patient treated with anti-PD-1 therapy. The CDR3 reads CATSRDGVRATDTQYF. The bases read TGTGCCACCAGCAGAGATGGGGTAAGGGCGACAGATACGCAGTATTTT.